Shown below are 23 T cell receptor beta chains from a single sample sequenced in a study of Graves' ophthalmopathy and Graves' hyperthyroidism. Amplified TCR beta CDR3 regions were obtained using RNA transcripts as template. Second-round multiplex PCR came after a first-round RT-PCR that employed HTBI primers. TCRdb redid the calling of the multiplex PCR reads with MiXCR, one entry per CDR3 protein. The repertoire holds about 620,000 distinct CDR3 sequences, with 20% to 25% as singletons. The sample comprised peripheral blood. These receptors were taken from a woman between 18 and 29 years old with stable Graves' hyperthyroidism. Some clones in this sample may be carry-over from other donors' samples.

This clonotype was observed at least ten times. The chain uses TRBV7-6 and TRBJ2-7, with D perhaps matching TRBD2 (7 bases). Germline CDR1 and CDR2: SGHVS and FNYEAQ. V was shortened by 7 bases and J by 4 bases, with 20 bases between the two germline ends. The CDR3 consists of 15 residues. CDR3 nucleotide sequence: TGTGCCAGCACCCACCATGGGGGCGGGGGTTACGAGCAGTACTTC. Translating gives CASTHHGGGGYEQYF.

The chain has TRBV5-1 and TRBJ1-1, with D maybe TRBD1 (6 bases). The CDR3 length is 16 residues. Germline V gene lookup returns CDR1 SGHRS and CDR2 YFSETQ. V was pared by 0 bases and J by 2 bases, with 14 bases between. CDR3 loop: CASSLEIAGTNTEAFF. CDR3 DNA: TGCGCCAGCAGCTTGGAGATAGCAGGGACAAACACTGAAGCTTTCTTT.

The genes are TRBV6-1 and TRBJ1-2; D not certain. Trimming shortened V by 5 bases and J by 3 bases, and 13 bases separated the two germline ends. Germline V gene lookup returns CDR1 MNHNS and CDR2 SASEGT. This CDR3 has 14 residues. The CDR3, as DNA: TGTGCCAGCAGTAAAAATTTAGAATACTATGGCTACACCTTC. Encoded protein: CASSKNLEYYGYTF.

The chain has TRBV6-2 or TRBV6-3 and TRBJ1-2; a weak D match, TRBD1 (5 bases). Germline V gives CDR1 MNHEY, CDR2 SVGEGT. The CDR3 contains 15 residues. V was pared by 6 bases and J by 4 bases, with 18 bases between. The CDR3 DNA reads TGTGCCAGCAGCCCCGGGGGAGAGGGAACCTATGGCTACACCTTC. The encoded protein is CASSPGGEGTYGYTF.

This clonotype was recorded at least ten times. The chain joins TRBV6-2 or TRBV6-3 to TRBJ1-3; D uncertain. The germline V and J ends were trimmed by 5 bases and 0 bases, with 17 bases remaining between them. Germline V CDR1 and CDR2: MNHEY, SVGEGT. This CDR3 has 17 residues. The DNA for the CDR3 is TGTGCCAGCAGTCTCGGACTGCAGCTCGTCTCTGGAAACACCATATATTTT. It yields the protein CASSLGLQLVSGNTIYF.

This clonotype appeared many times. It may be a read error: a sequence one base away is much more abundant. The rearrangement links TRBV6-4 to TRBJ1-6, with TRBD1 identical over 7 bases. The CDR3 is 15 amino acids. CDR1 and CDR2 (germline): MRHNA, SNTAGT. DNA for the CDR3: TGTGCCAGCAGCTTAACAGGGGAAGGGAATTCACACCTCCACTTT. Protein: CASSLTGEGNSHLHF.

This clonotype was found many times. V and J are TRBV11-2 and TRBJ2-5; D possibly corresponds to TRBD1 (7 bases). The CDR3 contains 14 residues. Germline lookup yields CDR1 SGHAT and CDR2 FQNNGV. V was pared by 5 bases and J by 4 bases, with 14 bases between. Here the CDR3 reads CASSLQGGGETQYF. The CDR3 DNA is TGTGCCAGCAGCCTCCAGGGGGGAGGAGAGACCCAGTACTTC.

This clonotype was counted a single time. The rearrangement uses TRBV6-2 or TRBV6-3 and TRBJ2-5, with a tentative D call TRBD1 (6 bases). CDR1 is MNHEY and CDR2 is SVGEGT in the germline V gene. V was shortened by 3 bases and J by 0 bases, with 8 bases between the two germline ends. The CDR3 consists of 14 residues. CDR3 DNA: TGTGCCAGCAGTTATGGACAGTACCAAGAGACCCAGTACTTC. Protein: CASSYGQYQETQYF.

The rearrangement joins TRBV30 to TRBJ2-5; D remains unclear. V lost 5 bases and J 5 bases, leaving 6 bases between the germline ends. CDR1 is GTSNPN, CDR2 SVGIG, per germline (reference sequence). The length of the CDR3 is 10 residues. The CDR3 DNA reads TGTGCCTGGGAGAGGGAGACCCAGTACTTC. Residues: CAWERETQYF.

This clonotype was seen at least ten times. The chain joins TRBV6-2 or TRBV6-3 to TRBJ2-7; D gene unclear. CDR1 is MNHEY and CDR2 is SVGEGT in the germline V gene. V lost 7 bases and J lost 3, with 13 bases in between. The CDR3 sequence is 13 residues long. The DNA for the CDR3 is TGTGCCAGCACCCCGGGTAGCATCTACGAGCAGTACTTC. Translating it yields CASTPGSIYEQYF.

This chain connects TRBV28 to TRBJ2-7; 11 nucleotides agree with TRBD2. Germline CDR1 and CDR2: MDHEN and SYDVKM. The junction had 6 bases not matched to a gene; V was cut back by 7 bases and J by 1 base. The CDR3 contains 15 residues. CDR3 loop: CASNSGTSGSYEQYF. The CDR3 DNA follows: TGTGCCAGCAACTCCGGGACTAGCGGTTCCTACGAGCAGTACTTC.

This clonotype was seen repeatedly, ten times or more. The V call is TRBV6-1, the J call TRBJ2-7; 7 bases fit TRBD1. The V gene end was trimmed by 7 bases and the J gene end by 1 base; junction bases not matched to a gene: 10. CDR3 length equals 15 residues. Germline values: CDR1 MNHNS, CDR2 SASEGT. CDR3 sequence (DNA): TGTGCCAGCAAAACAGGGGCCCTCGAATCCTACGAGCAGTACTTC. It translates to CASKTGALESYEQYF.

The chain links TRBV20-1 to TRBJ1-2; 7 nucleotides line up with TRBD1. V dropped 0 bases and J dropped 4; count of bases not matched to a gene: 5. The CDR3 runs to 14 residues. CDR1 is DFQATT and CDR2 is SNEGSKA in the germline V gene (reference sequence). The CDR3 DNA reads TGCAGTGCTAGAGAGGAGGGGGCAAGCTATGGCTACACCTTC. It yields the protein CSAREEGASYGYTF.

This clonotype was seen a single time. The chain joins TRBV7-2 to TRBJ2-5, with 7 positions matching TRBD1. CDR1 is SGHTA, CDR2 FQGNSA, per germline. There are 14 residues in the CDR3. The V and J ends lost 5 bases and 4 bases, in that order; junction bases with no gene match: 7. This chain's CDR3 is CASSQDRVRETQYF. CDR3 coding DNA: TGTGCCAGCAGCCAAGACAGGGTCCGAGAGACCCAGTACTTC.

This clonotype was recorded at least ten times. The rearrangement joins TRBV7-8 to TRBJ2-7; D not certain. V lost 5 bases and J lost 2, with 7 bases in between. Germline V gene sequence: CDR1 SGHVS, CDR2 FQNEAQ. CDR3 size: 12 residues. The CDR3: CASSATAYEQYF. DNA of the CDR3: TGTGCCAGCAGCGCGACGGCCTACGAGCAGTACTTC.

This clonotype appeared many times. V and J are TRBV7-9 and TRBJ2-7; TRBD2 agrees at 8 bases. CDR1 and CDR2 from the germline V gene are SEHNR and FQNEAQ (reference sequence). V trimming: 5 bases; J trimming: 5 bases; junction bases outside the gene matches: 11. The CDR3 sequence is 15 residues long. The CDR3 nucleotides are TGTGCCAGCAGCCAACTGGGAGCGGGAGACCACGAGCAGTACTTC. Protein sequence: CASSQLGAGDHEQYF.

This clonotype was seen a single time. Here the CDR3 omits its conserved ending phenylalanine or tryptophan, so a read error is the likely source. CDR3: CASSLGGTGELFV. The CDR3 DNA reads TGTGCCAGCAGCTTAGGTGGGACCGGGGAGCTGTTTGTT. The genes are TRBV11-2 and TRBJ2-2; no definite D call. CDR1 and CDR2 from the germline V gene are SGHAT and FQNNGV. V was shortened by 1 base and J by 5 bases, with 5 bases between the two germline ends. This CDR3 is 13 amino acids long.

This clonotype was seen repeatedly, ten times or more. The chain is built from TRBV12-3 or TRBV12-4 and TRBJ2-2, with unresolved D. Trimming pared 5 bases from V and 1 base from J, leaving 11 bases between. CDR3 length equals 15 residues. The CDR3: CASSLSVLNTGELFF. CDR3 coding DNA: TGTGCCAGCAGTCTAAGTGTACTGAACACCGGGGAGCTGTTTTTT.

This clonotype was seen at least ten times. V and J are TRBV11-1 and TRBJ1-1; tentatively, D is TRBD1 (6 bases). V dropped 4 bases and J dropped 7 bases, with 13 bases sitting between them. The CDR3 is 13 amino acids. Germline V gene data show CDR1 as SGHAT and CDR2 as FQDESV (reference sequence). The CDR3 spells CASSSKGGIEAFF. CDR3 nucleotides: TGTGCCAGCAGCTCGAAGGGGGGGATTGAAGCTTTCTTT.

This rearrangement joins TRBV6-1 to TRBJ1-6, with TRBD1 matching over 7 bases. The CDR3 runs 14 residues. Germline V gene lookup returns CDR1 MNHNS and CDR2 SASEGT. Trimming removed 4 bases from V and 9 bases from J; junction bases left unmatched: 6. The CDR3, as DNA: TGTGCCAGCAGTGCGGGGAGGGGGCCTTCACCCCTCCACTTT. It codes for CASSAGRGPSPLHF.

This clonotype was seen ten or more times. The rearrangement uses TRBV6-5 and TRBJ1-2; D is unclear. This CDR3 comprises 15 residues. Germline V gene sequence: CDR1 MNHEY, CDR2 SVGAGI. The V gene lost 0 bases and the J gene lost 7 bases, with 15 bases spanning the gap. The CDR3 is CASSYSMLVSTGYTF. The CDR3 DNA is TGTGCCAGCAGTTACTCGATGTTAGTGTCTACTGGCTACACCTTC.

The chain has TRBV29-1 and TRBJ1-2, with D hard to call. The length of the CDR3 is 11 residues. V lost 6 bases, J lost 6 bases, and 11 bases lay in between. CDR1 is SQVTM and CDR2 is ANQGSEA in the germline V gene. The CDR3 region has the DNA TGCAGCGTCCCCCAAGTTGATGGCTACACCTTC. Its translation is CSVPQVDGYTF.

CDR3 amino acids: CASSLARRQGDYTF. DNA of the CDR3: TGTGCCAGCAGCTTAGCGAGAAGACAGGGCGACTACACCTTC. The chain links TRBV7-2 to TRBJ1-2; the match to TRBD1 covers 7 bases. Germline CDR1 reads SGHTA; CDR2 reads FQGNSA. CDR3 length: 14 residues. V trimming: 0 bases; J trimming: 10 bases; junction bases outside the gene matches: 8. Based on the CDR3 plus reference TRBV7-2 and TRBJ1-2, the full variable domain is GAGVSQSPSNKVTEKGKDVELRCDPISGHTALYWYRQSLGQGLEFLIYFQGNSAPDKSGLPSDRFSAERTGGSVSTLTIQRTQQEDSAVYLCASSLARRQGDYTFGSGTRLTVV.